This T cell receptor (beta chain) was sequenced during a study of vaccination and CD4 T cells after COVID-19. Study context: Post-COVID sampling occurred a median approximately 99 days after diagnosis (range 35 to 161). SARS-CoV-2, HCoV-NL63, HCoV-OC43 and HCoV-229E supplied the overlapping spike peptides used to stimulate cells. Every culture used as a control got a CEFX pool, an HIV-1 Nef pool, or no peptide.

As to treatment: approximately 11-day PBMC culture with coronavirus spike peptide pools or control peptides (ViraFEST assay). As to this clonotype: Its antigen remains unknown. A much larger clone differs from this one at a single base, so this may be a read error.

Sequencing of DNA taken from cultured CD4+ T cells relied on the Oncomine TCR Beta short-read assay. From the PCR reads, TCRdb called clonotypes with MiXCR, one entry per CDR3 protein. The sample carries nearly 15,000 distinct CDR3 sequences, approximately 52% recorded once. The CDR3 totals 16 residues. Germline V gives CDR1 SEHNR, CDR2 FQNEAQ (reference sequence). Trimming stripped 4 bases from V and 4 bases from J, with 19 bases between. The sample taken for sequencing was CD4+ T cells from blood, cultured in vitro. The chain is built from TRBV7-9 and TRBJ1-2, with D perhaps matching TRBD1 (5 bases). This TCR was recovered from a human donor who had recovered from COVID-19. The CDR3 DNA follows: TGTGCCAGCAGCTCTCGGGGCGACTACGGATCCTATGGCTACACCTTC. Protein product: CASSSRGDYGSYGYTF.